One sample yielded the 23 T cell receptor beta chains listed below, sequenced in a study of T cell responses to AZD1222 COVID-19 vaccine. Only in-frame clones appear in the TCRdb table, and some are missing; sequencing was by immunoSEQ multiplex PCR. The sample holds about 100,000 clones, around 87% seen once. Sequencing was performed on peripheral blood, taken on day 0 of AZD1222 vaccination. Every receptor here comes from an adult in good health.

The rearrangement links TRBV6-5 to TRBJ1-3; D unresolved. The V gene's germline CDR1 is MNHEY and CDR2 SVGAGI. V dropped 0 bases and J dropped 0 bases, with 9 bases sitting between them. CDR3 size: 16 residues. The CDR3 DNA follows: TGTGCCAGCAGTTACTCTACACCGGTCTCTGGAAACACCATATATTTT. Encoded protein: CASSYSTPVSGNTIYF.

The chain carries TRBV27 and TRBJ2-7, with D unclear. The CDR3 spans 12 residues. Germline assignment: CDR1 MNHEY and CDR2 SMNVEV (reference sequence). V lost 8 bases and J 3 bases, leaving 11 bases between the germline ends. CDR3 sequence: CASRSGYYEQYF. The CDR3 DNA reads TGTGCCAGCCGTTCTGGTTACTACGAGCAGTACTTC.

V and J are TRBV5-6 and TRBJ2-7; D not certain. Trimming took off 4 bases at V and 2 bases at J, with 13 bases between the two ends. CDR3 length: 14 residues. CDR1 SGHDT and CDR2 YYEEEE come from the germline V gene. CDR3 amino acids: CASSTSPGPYEQYF. The CDR3, as DNA: TGTGCCAGCAGCACCTCCCCGGGCCCCTACGAGCAGTACTTC.

The rearrangement uses TRBV7-3 and TRBJ2-2, with TRBD2 matching 10 bases. This CDR3 contains 15 residues. The germline CDR1 and CDR2 sequences are SGHTA and FQGTGA. Trimming cost V 7 bases and J 4 bases; bases outside gene matches: 6. DNA for the CDR3: TGTGCCAGCATCAAATTAGCGGGAGGCACCGGGGAGCTGTTTTTT. Translated, it gives CASIKLAGGTGELFF.

V gene TRBV27 combines with J gene TRBJ2-6; D is unclear. This CDR3 is 13 amino acids long. Deletions cut 6 bases from V and 0 bases from J, with 3 bases between. Germline CDR1 MNHEY, CDR2 SMNVEV (reference sequence). In nucleotides, the CDR3 is TGTGCCAGCAGGACCTCTGGGGCCAACGTCCTGACTTTC. Residues: CASRTSGANVLTF.

The genes are TRBV2 and TRBJ2-5, with TRBD1 identical over 7 bases. Germline CDR1 and CDR2: SNHLY and FYNNEI. V shed 2 bases, J shed 2 bases, and the junction held 5 bases outside the gene matches. The CDR3 is 15 residues long. CDR3 DNA: TGTGCCAGCAGTGAACTAGGGGGCACTCAAGAGACCCAGTACTTC. Translated: CASSELGGTQETQYF.

The chain links TRBV12-3 or TRBV12-4 to TRBJ2-2, with D unresolved. The CDR3 spans 13 residues. V lost 3 bases to trimming and J lost 6 bases, with 8 bases between them. The CDR3: CASSFVESGELFF. The DNA of the CDR3 is TGTGCCAGCAGTTTCGTTGAGTCCGGGGAGCTGTTTTTT.

The chain couples TRBV6-6 to TRBJ1-4; D remains ambiguous. V was cut by 5 bases and J by 2 bases, with 18 bases left in between. From germline, CDR1 is MNHNY and CDR2 SVGAGI (reference sequence). CDR3 size: 17 residues. The CDR3 sequence: CASSRLPARATNEKLFF. The CDR3 nucleotides read TGTGCCAGCAGTCGCCTGCCTGCTAGGGCGACTAATGAAAAACTGTTTTTT.

DNA of the CDR3: TGTGCCAGCAGTGATCATTCCGGGAATCAGCCCCAGCATTTT. Translation: CASSDHSGNQPQHF. The V gene is TRBV2, the J gene TRBJ1-5; D is undetermined. V gave up 3 bases and J gave up 4 bases, with 10 bases separating them. The CDR3 is made up of 14 amino acids. Germline lookup yields CDR1 SNHLY and CDR2 FYNNEI. Variable domain in full (rest from reference TRBV2 and TRBJ1-5): EPEVTQTPSHQVTQMGQEVILRCVPISNHLYFYWYRQILGQKVEFLVSFYNNEISEKSEIFDDQFSVERPDGSNFTLKIRSTKLEDSAMYFCASSDHSGNQPQHFGDGTRLSIL.

The genes are TRBV7-9 and TRBJ2-2, with D perhaps being TRBD1 or TRBD2 (5 bases each). Looked up from germline, CDR1 is SEHNR and CDR2 is FQNEAQ (reference sequence). The CDR3 has 19 residues. V shed 1 base and J shed 0 bases, with 18 bases lying between them. CDR3 sequence: CASSLDPGLFSPNTGELFF. Here the CDR3 DNA reads TGTGCCAGCAGCTTAGACCCGGGGCTTTTTTCACCGAACACCGGGGAGCTGTTTTTT.

The V and J genes are TRBV6-5 and TRBJ1-5; a weak D match, TRBD1 (6 bases). Germline assignment: CDR1 MNHEY and CDR2 SVGAGI. V lost 6 bases, J lost 5 bases, and 14 bases lay in between. The CDR3 sequence is 14 residues long. DNA of the CDR3: TGTGCCAGCAGCTCCGACAGGTCCCATCAGCCCCAGCATTTT. Translating gives CASSSDRSHQPQHF.

CDR3 sequence reads: CASSLDRAWGEQYF. Here the CDR3 DNA reads TGTGCCAGCAGCTTAGATCGCGCGTGGGGGGAGCAGTACTTC. This chain connects TRBV11-3 to TRBJ2-7; D is tentatively TRBD1 or TRBD2 (5 bases each). Germline lookup yields CDR1 SGHNT and CDR2 YENEEA. Trimming took 0 bases from V and 7 from J, leaving 13 bases between them. CDR3 length: 14 residues.

CDR3: CASSYKYPNTEAFF. The CDR3, as DNA: TGTGCCAGCAGTTACAAGTACCCGAACACTGAAGCTTTCTTT. The chain employs TRBV27 and TRBJ1-1, with D unclear. The CDR3 consists of 14 residues. The germline V and J ends were trimmed by 4 bases and 1 base, with 10 bases remaining between them. Germline V gene sequence: CDR1 MNHEY, CDR2 SMNVEV (reference sequence).

J is TRBJ2-7 and V is TRBV28, with TRBD2 as a possible D gene (6 bases). The V end was cut by 7 bases, the J end by 4 bases, with 17 bases between. The CDR3 spans 14 residues. Germline values: CDR1 MDHEN, CDR2 SYDVKM. CDR3 region: CASTGGIPPYEQYF. CDR3 bases: TGTGCCAGCACAGGCGGGATCCCCCCTTACGAGCAGTACTTC. Full variable domain (missing parts from reference TRBV28 and TRBJ2-7): DVKVTQSSRYLVKRTGEKVFLECVQDMDHENMFWYRQDPGLGLRLIYFSYDVKMKEKGDIPEGYSVSREKKERFSLILESASTNQTSMYLCASTGGIPPYEQYFGPGTRLTVT.

The V and J genes are TRBV21-1 and TRBJ2-5; the table's D call of TRBD2 was not tested on the DNA. TRBV21-1 is designated a pseudogene. The CDR3 extends over 12 amino acids. The CDR3 sequence is CASSKGGGSRDF. The CDR3 region has the DNA TGTGCCAGCAGCAAAGGGGGGGGTAGTAGGGACTTC.

The chain is built from TRBV3-1 (or the pseudogene TRBV3-2) and TRBJ2-5; perhaps D is TRBD1 or TRBD2 (5 bases each). Trimming cost V 0 bases and J 7 bases, with 18 bases left between them. Germline loops: CDR1 LGHDT, CDR2 YNNKEL (reference sequence). The CDR3 runs 16 residues. The DNA of the CDR3 is TGTGCCAGCAGCCAAGATAATTATCGGGGACGGGGGACCCAGTACTTC. This translates into CASSQDNYRGRGTQYF.

The chain couples TRBV6-5 to TRBJ1-1; D uncertain. The germline CDR1 and CDR2 sequences are MNHEY and SVGAGI. The CDR3 runs 16 residues. V was clipped by 0 bases and J by 1 base, with 12 bases between them. Here the CDR3 reads CASSYSRSSTNTEAFF. Here the CDR3 DNA reads TGTGCCAGCAGTTACTCTCGTTCTTCGACGAACACTGAAGCTTTCTTT.

This clone was detected only a few times. The DNA for the CDR3 is TGTGCCAGTTCCCAGGGCAATCAGCCCCAGCATTTT. Amino acid sequence: CASSQGNQPQHF. V usage is TRBV12-3 or TRBV12-4 and J usage is TRBJ1-5; D uncertain. The V end lost 9 bases, the J end lost 2 bases, and 8 bases lay between the germline ends. This CDR3 has 12 residues.

The rearrangement joins TRBV30 to TRBJ1-1; the D is unclear. The V end lost 1 base, the J end lost 11 bases, and 11 bases lay between the germline ends. Germline V gene sequence: CDR1 GTSNPN, CDR2 SVGIG (reference sequence). The CDR3 consists of 11 residues. DNA of the CDR3: TGTGCCTGGAGTGGGGAAACGAAGGCTTTCTTT. As protein: CAWSGETKAFF.

The chain links TRBV19 to TRBJ1-5, with D unclear. This CDR3 contains 14 residues. Trimming cost V 1 base and J 4 bases, with 8 bases left between them. Germline lookup yields CDR1 LNHDA and CDR2 SQIVND (reference sequence). The CDR3 sequence is CASSIARVNQPQHF. The CDR3 bases are TGTGCCAGTAGTATAGCCCGAGTGAATCAGCCCCAGCATTTT.

J is TRBJ1-6 and V is TRBV6-5; D is perhaps TRBD1 (6 bases). V was trimmed by 6 bases and J by 9 bases, leaving 18 bases between them. This CDR3 region has 15 residues. Germline CDR1 is MNHEY and CDR2 is SVGAGI. In DNA, the CDR3 is TGTGCCAGCAGCTGGACTACTACACAGGGTTCACCCCTCCACTTT. It encodes CASSWTTTQGSPLHF.

The chain carries TRBV11-2 and TRBJ2-7; D remains unclear. Trimming cost V 2 bases and J 4 bases, with 6 bases left between them. Germline-derived CDR1 and CDR2 are SGHAT and FQNNGV. The CDR3 has 12 residues. CDR3 sequence (DNA): TGTGCCAGCAGCTTATCCGGGTACGAGCAGTACTTC. Translated, it gives CASSLSGYEQYF.

The J gene is TRBJ1-3, the V gene TRBV5-6, with 8 bases lining up with TRBD1. This CDR3 is built from 14 residues. Germline V CDR1 and CDR2: SGHDT, YYEEEE. J lost 4 bases, V lost 0 bases, and 0 bases had no gene match. CDR3 nucleotides: TGTGCCAGCAGCTTGGACAGGGGGGGAAACACCATATATTTT. Protein sequence: CASSLDRGGNTIYF.